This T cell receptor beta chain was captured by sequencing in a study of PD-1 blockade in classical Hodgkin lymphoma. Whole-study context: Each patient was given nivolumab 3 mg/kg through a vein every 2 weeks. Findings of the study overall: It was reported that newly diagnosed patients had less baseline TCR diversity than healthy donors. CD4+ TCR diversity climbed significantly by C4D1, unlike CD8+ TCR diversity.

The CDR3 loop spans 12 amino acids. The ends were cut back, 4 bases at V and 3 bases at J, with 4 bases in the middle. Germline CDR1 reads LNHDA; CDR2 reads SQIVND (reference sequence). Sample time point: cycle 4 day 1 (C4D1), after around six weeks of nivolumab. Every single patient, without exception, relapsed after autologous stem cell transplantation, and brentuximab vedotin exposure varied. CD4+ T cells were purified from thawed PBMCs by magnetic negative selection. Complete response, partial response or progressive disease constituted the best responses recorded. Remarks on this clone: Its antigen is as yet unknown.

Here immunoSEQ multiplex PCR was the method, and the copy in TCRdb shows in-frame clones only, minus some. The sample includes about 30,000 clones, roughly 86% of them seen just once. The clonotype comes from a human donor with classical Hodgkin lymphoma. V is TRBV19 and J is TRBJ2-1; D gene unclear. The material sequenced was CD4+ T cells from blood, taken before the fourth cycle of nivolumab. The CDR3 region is CASSNRYNEQFF. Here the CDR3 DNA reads TGTGCCAGTAGTAATCGCTACAATGAGCAGTTCTTC.